The rows below give T cell receptor beta chains drawn from one sample of a study of cytomegalovirus exposure and HLA in healthy donors. Some clones are missing from TCRdb's copy, which holds only in-frame ones; the method was immunoSEQ multiplex PCR. Of about 190,000 clones detected, roughly 79% appear once; the ten largest clones hold around 1.6%. The sample taken for sequencing was PBMCs. The origin of the receptors is a woman under 30 in good health and CMV-seronegative. CDR3s include the opening cysteine and the closing phenylalanine or tryptophan. D genes are given only for firm matches. Clone size is not always given. Where it is, it says once, few, many or a class for expanded clones.

D: TRBD1; V: TRBV7-3; size: few; J: TRBJ1-1; DNA: TGTGCCAGCAGCCATACAGGGGGGAAGAACACTGAAGCTTTCTTT; CDR3: CASSHTGGKNTEAFF
D: TRBD2; V: TRBV7-8; size: .; J: TRBJ2-7; DNA: TGTGCCAGCAGCTTGGGGGGACTAGCGGGAACCTACGAGCAGTACTTC; CDR3: CASSLGGLAGTYEQYF
D: TRBD1; V: TRBV28; size: .; J: TRBJ1-2; DNA: TGTGCCAGCAGTTCGTCCCGGGACAGGGTTGTGATCTATGGCTACACCTTC; CDR3: CASSSSRDRVVIYGYTF
D: .; V: TRBV1; size: .; J: TRBJ2-3; DNA: TGCACCAGCAGCCAAGATGGGGGGAACACAGATACGCAGTATTTT; CDR3: CTSSQDGGNTDTQYF
D: TRBD1; V: TRBV6-6; size: .; J: TRBJ2-1; DNA: TGTGCCAGCAGTTACGGGGACAGACAACAGGAGCAGTTCTTC; CDR3: CASSYGDRQQEQFF
D: TRBD1; V: TRBV28; size: .; J: TRBJ1-5; DNA: TGTGCCAGCAGTGTTCGCCGGGACAGGGGACATCAGCCCCAGCATTTT; CDR3: CASSVRRDRGHQPQHF
D: TRBD1; V: TRBV28; size: .; J: TRBJ2-2; DNA: TGTGCCAGCAGAGCCGGACAGGGCGCGGGCGGGGAGCTGTTTTTT; CDR3: CASRAGQGAGGELFF
D: .; V: TRBV4-1; size: .; J: TRBJ1-5; DNA: TGCGCCAGCAGCCAAGGGGAGAACAGACTGCCCCAGCATTTT; CDR3: CASSQGENRLPQHF
D: TRBD1; V: TRBV5-1; size: .; J: TRBJ2-2; DNA: TGCGCCAGCAGCGACGGACAGGGGGCCCAGAACACCGGGGAGCTGTTTTTT; CDR3: CASSDGQGAQNTGELFF
D: TRBD1; V: TRBV9; size: .; J: TRBJ1-2; DNA: TGTGCCAGCAGCGTACCAGGGACAGTTAAGGGCTACACCTTC; CDR3: CASSVPGTVKGYTF
D: .; V: TRBV7-9; size: .; J: TRBJ1-1; DNA: TGTGCCAGCAGCTTAGTTACGGGGAACACTGAAGCTTTCTTT; CDR3: CASSLVTGNTEAFF
D: TRBD2; V: TRBV15; size: .; J: TRBJ2-7; DNA: TGTGCCACCAGCAGAAGTAAAGCGGGATCCTACGAGCAGTACTTC; CDR3: CATSRSKAGSYEQYF
D: TRBD1; V: TRBV19; size: .; J: TRBJ1-1; DNA: TGTGCCAGTAGTTTGGCCCGACAGGGGCAGGCTGAAGCTTTCTTT; CDR3: CASSLARQGQAEAFF
D: TRBD1; V: TRBV2; size: .; J: TRBJ2-7; DNA: TGTGCCAGCAGTGAGGGACAGGGGGGCGACGAGCAGTACTTC; CDR3: CASSEGQGGDEQYF
D: TRBD1; V: TRBV6-1; size: .; J: TRBJ1-1; DNA: TGTGCCAGCAATCAAGGACAGGATGGGAACACTGAAGCTTTCTTT; CDR3: CASNQGQDGNTEAFF
D: .; V: TRBV5-5; size: .; J: TRBJ1-1; DNA: TGTGCCAGCAGCTCTCTGGGGGGGATGAACACTGAAGCTTTCTTT; CDR3: CASSSLGGMNTEAFF
D: .; V: TRBV19; size: .; J: TRBJ1-5; DNA: TGTGCCAGTAGTATCCCGCCCGGGAGAGGCAATCAGCCCCAGCATTTT; CDR3: CASSIPPGRGNQPQHF
D: .; V: TRBV7-2; size: .; J: TRBJ1-1; DNA: TGTGCCAGCAGCCTCAGGCGCACGAACACTGAAGCTTTCTTT; CDR3: CASSLRRTNTEAFF
D: TRBD2; V: TRBV6-1; size: .; J: TRBJ2-7; DNA: TGTGCCAGCAGCGAATGGGGGACTAGCGGGAACTACGAGCAGTACTTC; CDR3: CASSEWGTSGNYEQYF
D: .; V: TRBV7-8; size: few; J: TRBJ2-1; DNA: TGTGCCAGCAGCTTGGGCAGCTCCTACAATGAGCAGTTCTTC; CDR3: CASSLGSSYNEQFF
D: .; V: TRBV21-1; size: .; J: TRBJ2-7; DNA: TGTGCCAGCAGCAGCGAAGGGGGACAGGGGGTCACCTACGAGCAGTACTTC; CDR3: CASSSEGGQGVTYEQYF
D: TRBD1; V: TRBV2; size: .; J: TRBJ2-1; DNA: TGTGCCAGCAGTGAAATGACAGGGGCCTATGAGCAGTTCTTC; CDR3: CASSEMTGAYEQFF
D: .; V: TRBV30; size: .; J: TRBJ2-5; DNA: TGTGCCTGGAGCCCCGGCGGGGAGACCCAGTACTTC; CDR3: CAWSPGGETQYF
D: TRBD2; V: TRBV4-2; size: .; J: TRBJ2-7; DNA: TGTGCCAGCAGCCAAGATCGGACTAGCGGGAGGCAGTACTTC; CDR3: CASSQDRTSGRQYF
D: .; V: TRBV7-9; size: few; J: TRBJ1-3; DNA: TGTGCCAGCAGCTTTATGGGCTCAGGAAACACCATATATTTT; CDR3: CASSFMGSGNTIYF
D: TRBD1; V: TRBV18; size: .; J: TRBJ2-2; DNA: TGTGCCAGCTCACCAACCCAGGGGGCAGACACCGGGGAGCTGTTTTTT; CDR3: CASSPTQGADTGELFF
D: TRBD2; V: TRBV5-4; size: .; J: TRBJ2-3; DNA: TGTGCCAGCAGCGCCCATAGCGGGGTGAGCACAGATACGCAGTATTTT; CDR3: CASSAHSGVSTDTQYF
D: TRBD2; V: TRBV9; size: .; J: TRBJ2-7; DNA: TGTGCCAGCAGCGCAGAGGGACTAGCGGGATTATACGAGCAGTACTTC; CDR3: CASSAEGLAGLYEQYF
D: TRBD1; V: TRBV5-1; size: .; J: TRBJ1-3; DNA: TGCGCCAGCAGCTTGGGAGACAGGGCTACTGGAAACACCATATATTTT; CDR3: CASSLGDRATGNTIYF
D: TRBD1; V: TRBV28; size: .; J: TRBJ1-4; DNA: TGTGCCATTTCGACAGGGGTAGACGAAAAACTGTTTTTT; CDR3: CAISTGVDEKLFF
D: .; V: TRBV4-1; size: .; J: TRBJ2-7; DNA: TGCGCCAGCAGCCAAGATCTCTCCGCCTACGAGCCGTACGAGCAGTACTTC; CDR3: CASSQDLSAYEPYEQYF
D: TRBD1; V: TRBV18; size: .; J: TRBJ1-1; DNA: TGTGCCAGCTCAGCGACAGGGGGCCATGAAGCTTTCTTT; CDR3: CASSATGGHEAFF
D: TRBD1; V: TRBV5-6; size: .; J: TRBJ1-6; DNA: TGTGCCAGCAGCTTACCGGGACAGGGTAATTCACCCCTCCACTTT; CDR3: CASSLPGQGNSPLHF
D: .; V: TRBV28; size: .; J: TRBJ2-1; DNA: TGTGCCAGCAGTCCTCAGTTCTTC; CDR3: CASSPQFF
D: TRBD2; V: TRBV7-6; size: .; J: TRBJ2-1; DNA: TGTGCCAGCAGCCCCCCGGGACTAGCGGAATACAATGAGCAGTTCTTC; CDR3: CASSPPGLAEYNEQFF
D: TRBD2; V: TRBV15; size: .; J: TRBJ2-5; DNA: TGTGCCACCAGCAGAGATTCTTTACTAGCGGGGGGTAGCCAAGAGACCCAGTACTTC; CDR3: CATSRDSLLAGGSQETQYF
D: TRBD1; V: TRBV15; size: .; J: TRBJ1-1; DNA: TGTGCCACCAGCAGGGTGACAGGGGGTATCGCGGAGGACACTGAAGCTTTCTTT; CDR3: CATSRVTGGIAEDTEAFF
D: TRBD2; V: TRBV7-3; size: .; J: TRBJ2-3; DNA: TGTGCCAGCAGCTTGACTAGCGGTACAGATACGCAGTATTTT; CDR3: CASSLTSGTDTQYF
D: TRBD1; V: TRBV27; size: .; J: TRBJ1-2; DNA: TGTGCCAGCCGTAAAACAGGGGGCGATGGCTACACCTTC; CDR3: CASRKTGGDGYTF
D: TRBD1; V: TRBV7-6; size: .; J: TRBJ1-1; DNA: TGTGCCAGCAGCTTCAGTCCCGGGACAGAAATGAACACTGAAGCTTTCTTT; CDR3: CASSFSPGTEMNTEAFF
D: .; V: TRBV29-1; size: .; J: TRBJ1-1; DNA: TGCAGCGTTGTTCGGGGGGGAACTGAAGCTTTCTTT; CDR3: CSVVRGGTEAFF
D: TRBD1; V: TRBV2; size: .; J: TRBJ1-5; DNA: TGTGCCAGCAGTGGGGACAGGGTTAACAATCAGCCCCAGCATTTT; CDR3: CASSGDRVNNQPQHF
D: TRBD2; V: TRBV9; size: .; J: TRBJ2-7; DNA: TGTGCCAGCAGCGGCGGGGGGGACTCCTACGAGCAGTACTTC; CDR3: CASSGGGDSYEQYF
D: .; V: TRBV10-1; size: .; J: TRBJ2-7; DNA: TGCGCCAGCAGTTCAGGACCGGGGGTGGAGCAGTACTTC; CDR3: CASSSGPGVEQYF
D: .; V: TRBV13; size: .; J: TRBJ2-5; DNA: TGTGCCAGCAGCTCTACAGGGCGAGAGATCCAGTACTTC; CDR3: CASSSTGREIQYF
D: TRBD1; V: TRBV14; size: .; J: TRBJ2-7; DNA: TGTGCCAGCAGCCAACCGGGACAGGGGGCTTACGAGCAGTACTTC; CDR3: CASSQPGQGAYEQYF
D: .; V: TRBV28; size: .; J: TRBJ1-1; DNA: TGTGCCAGCAGTTTCAACGCAGGGAACACTGAAGCTTTCTTT; CDR3: CASSFNAGNTEAFF
D: .; V: TRBV2; size: .; J: TRBJ1-5; DNA: TGTGCCAGCAGGCTGGACAGTAGCAATCAGCCCCAGCATTTT; CDR3: CASRLDSSNQPQHF
D: .; V: TRBV6-1; size: once; J: TRBJ2-7; DNA: TGTGCCAGCAGTGACCCCGCCCGGTACGAGCAGTACTTC; CDR3: CASSDPARYEQYF
D: .; V: TRBV13; size: .; J: TRBJ2-1; DNA: TGTGCCAGCAGCCGAAGAGGGGGCGGGAGGTGGGATGAGCAGTTCTTC; CDR3: CASSRRGGGRWDEQFF
D: .; V: TRBV19; size: .; J: TRBJ1-1; DNA: TGTGCCAGTGGAAACAGCGGCGCTGATGAAGCTTTCTTT; CDR3: CASGNSGADEAFF
D: .; V: TRBV9; size: .; J: TRBJ1-2; DNA: TGTGCCAGCAGCGTAGATGAGGGTATCAGTGGCTACACCTTC; CDR3: CASSVDEGISGYTF
D: TRBD2; V: TRBV7-7; size: once; J: TRBJ2-7; DNA: TGTGCCAGCAGCTTAGGAACGGGAGGCTCCTACGAGCAGTACTTC; CDR3: CASSLGTGGSYEQYF
D: TRBD1; V: TRBV6-6; size: .; J: TRBJ2-3; DNA: TGTGCCAGCAGCCCCCGGACAGGGCCTAAAGATACGCAGTATTTT; CDR3: CASSPRTGPKDTQYF